This T cell receptor (beta chain) was identified during a study of blood T cell repertoires in COVID-19. V lost 3 bases to trimming and J lost 5 bases; unmatched junction nucleotides: 17. The CDR3 is 18 residues long. Germline CDR1 is SGHDN and CDR2 is FVKESK. Assay used: immunoSEQ multiplex PCR; TCRdb lists only in-frame clones, some missing. This table has about 250,000 clones, about 85% appearing once. This receptor was obtained from a woman between 45 and 60 years old who had recovered from COVID-19. The specimen was PBMCs or T cells enriched from blood (not recorded which). V is TRBV14 and J is TRBJ2-5, with TRBD2 matching 8 bases. The CDR3 sequence is CASSHAKLAATRGETQYF. The CDR3 nucleotides are TGTGCCAGCAGCCACGCAAAACTAGCGGCAACCCGAGGGGAGACCCAGTACTTC.